This TCR beta chain is drawn from a study of identical twins. Study-wide points: With abundant cord blood beta clonotypes, insertions were fewer; memory repertoires showed no such pattern. Models predicted less out-of-frame TCR alpha sharing in monozygotic twins than was found.

This clonotype was picked up many times. What it binds is unknown. A universal primer binding site was introduced by template switching. The final cDNA contained unique molecular identifiers. One entry per CDR3 protein, called by TCRdb with MiXCR from the 5' RACE reads. Of 140,000 to 150,000 distinct CDR3 sequences listed, around 3.5% are singletons. Only healthy Caucasians were enrolled as donors. Germline V lookup: CDR1 MDHEN, CDR2 SYDVKM. CDR3 length equals 14 residues. Trimming shortened V by 2 bases and J by 7 bases, and 14 bases separated the two germline ends. The receptor comes from a young man in good health. This chain links TRBV28 with TRBJ2-5; D could derive from TRBD1 or TRBD2 (6 bases each). The sequenced sample consisted of memory T cells sorted from blood. The CDR3 region has the DNA TGTGCCAGCAGTTTAATTAGGGGGGCCGGGACCCAGTACTTC. Translating it yields CASSLIRGAGTQYF.